A selection of T cell receptor beta chains follows, all from one sample in a study of response to subunit inactivated influenza vaccine. MiXCR was run by TCRdb on the RT-PCR reads, yielding one entry per CDR3 protein. In the table there are 650,000 to 800,000 distinct CDR3 sequences, around 14% of which are singletons. Here the sequenced sample was PBMCs from blood, taken 14 to 15 days before vaccination. Receptors were obtained from a man aged 50 to 60 who received an inactivated influenza vaccine. CDR3s include the opening cysteine and the closing phenylalanine or tryptophan. A D gene is named only where the DNA matches it firmly. Clone size is stated in some rows and not others, as once, few, many or a class when expanded.

d_gene	v_gene	abundance	j_gene	CDR3nt	CDR3aa
.	TRBV6-5	many	TRBJ1-1	TGTGCCAGCAGTTACACCCGGACCAGGCGCGGGGTGGACACTGAAGCTTTCTTT	CASSYTRTRRGVDTEAFF
TRBD1	TRBV5-1	many	TRBJ2-7	TGCGCCAGCAGCTCAGGACAGGGTCTGTACGAGCAGTACTTC	CASSSGQGLYEQYF
.	TRBV12-3/TRBV12-4	.	TRBJ1-2	TGTGCCAGCAGTTTAGCAGGGACGCTCGCGGGCTACACCTTC	CASSLAGTLAGYTF
.	TRBV6-2/TRBV6-3	once	TRBJ2-7	TGTGCCAGCCAAGCGGGCCTTTACGAGCAGTACTTC	CASQAGLYEQYF
TRBD1	TRBV28	.	TRBJ2-7	TGTGCCAGCAGTCGAGCGGCAGTGGCAGGGGGCGACGAGCAGTACTTC	CASSRAAVAGGDEQYF
TRBD1	TRBV20-1	few	TRBJ1-2	TGCAGTGCTATTAATACAGGGGGCTATGGCTACACCTTC	CSAINTGGYGYTF
.	TRBV2	.	TRBJ1-2	TGTGCCAGCAGTGGCGACGGGGGACGGAGTGGCTACACCTTC	CASSGDGGRSGYTF
.	TRBV5-1	few	TRBJ1-1	TGCGCCAGCAGCTTGGGAGCAGTGTTGAACACTGAAGCTTTCTTT	CASSLGAVLNTEAFF
TRBD1	TRBV28	few	TRBJ1-6	TGTGCCAGCAGTTTAGACCCCACAGGGGCCGGTACTTCACCCCTCCACTTT	CASSLDPTGAGTSPLHF
TRBD2	TRBV20-1	few	TRBJ2-1	TGCAGTGCTAGTTTGAGACTAGCGGGAAATAGGCAGTTCTTC	CSASLRLAGNRQFF
.	TRBV25-1	few	TRBJ2-1	TGTGCCAGCAGAATCAGGGTGGGTGAGCAGTTCTTC	CASRIRVGEQFF
.	TRBV7-2	.	TRBJ2-3	TGTGCCAGCACCTCTGCGGGGACAGATACGCAGTATTTT	CASTSAGTDTQYF
.	TRBV3-1	few	TRBJ2-2	TGTGCCAGCAGCCAAGACTTTTACACCGGGGAGCTGTTTTTT	CASSQDFYTGELFF
.	TRBV30	few	TRBJ1-5	TGTGCCTGGAGTCCACCTTGGGGCAATCAGCCCCAGCATTTT	CAWSPPWGNQPQHF
TRBD2	TRBV6-4	few	TRBJ2-1	TGTGCCAGCAGTGACGACCCTTTTCGCGGGGGGGCCTCCTACAATGAGCAGTTCTTC	CASSDDPFRGGASYNEQFF
.	TRBV7-2	many	TRBJ1-2	TGTGCCAGCAGCTACGGGACAACATTGGGGAATGGCTACACCTTC	CASSYGTTLGNGYTF
TRBD1	TRBV2	many	TRBJ2-7	TGTGCCAGCAGTACAGGGGTCCTCTCCTACGAGCAGTACTTC	CASSTGVLSYEQYF
.	TRBV7-8	.	TRBJ2-7	TGTGCCAGCAGCTCCCTCGGGACGACCGAGCAGTACTTC	CASSSLGTTEQYF
.	TRBV28	few	TRBJ2-7	TGTGCCAGCAGCGATAGCCGGCCAAACTACGAGCAGTACTTC	CASSDSRPNYEQYF
.	TRBV6-6	many	TRBJ2-3	TGTGCCAGCAGTTACTCGATTCGCGATACGCAGTATTTT	CASSYSIRDTQYF
TRBD1	TRBV4-1	.	TRBJ2-5	TGCGCCAGCAGCCGCTTGACAGGGCTCCAAGAGACCCAGTACTTC	CASSRLTGLQETQYF
.	TRBV9	.	TRBJ2-3	TGTGCCAGCAGCACCGACCCCAGCCTGGATACGCAGTATTTT	CASSTDPSLDTQYF
.	TRBV5-1	few	TRBJ2-5	TGCGCCAGCAGCAGCGGGACATCTACTGTGGAGACCCAGTACTTC	CASSSGTSTVETQYF
TRBD2	TRBV9	few	TRBJ2-1	TGTGCCAGCAGCGTAAAGGCCCCAGGTAGCGGGAGGGCGGAATACAATGAGCAGTTCTTC	CASSVKAPGSGRAEYNEQFF
.	TRBV6-4	.	TRBJ1-1	TGTGCCAGCAGTGCCGCGGTCGCTGAAGCTTTCTTT	CASSAAVAEAFF
TRBD1	TRBV14	.	TRBJ2-5	TGTGCCAGCAGCCAAATCAGGGGGGAGACCCAGTACTTC	CASSQIRGETQYF
.	TRBV4-2	.	TRBJ1-5	TGTGCCAGCAGCCAAGAACAGGGATCGGCTCAGCCCCAGCATTTT	CASSQEQGSAQPQHF